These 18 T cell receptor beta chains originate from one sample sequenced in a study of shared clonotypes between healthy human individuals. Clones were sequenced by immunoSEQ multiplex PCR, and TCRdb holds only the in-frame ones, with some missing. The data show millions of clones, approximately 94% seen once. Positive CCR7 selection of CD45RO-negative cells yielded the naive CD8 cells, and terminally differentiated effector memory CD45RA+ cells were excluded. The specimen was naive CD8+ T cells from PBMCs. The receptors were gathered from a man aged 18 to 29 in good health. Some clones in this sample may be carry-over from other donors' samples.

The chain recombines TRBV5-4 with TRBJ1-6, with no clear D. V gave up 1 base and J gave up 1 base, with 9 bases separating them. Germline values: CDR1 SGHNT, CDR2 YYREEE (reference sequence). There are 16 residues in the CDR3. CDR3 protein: CASSLIAESYNSPLHF. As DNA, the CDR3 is TGTGCCAGCAGCTTGATTGCGGAGTCCTATAATTCACCCCTCCACTTT.

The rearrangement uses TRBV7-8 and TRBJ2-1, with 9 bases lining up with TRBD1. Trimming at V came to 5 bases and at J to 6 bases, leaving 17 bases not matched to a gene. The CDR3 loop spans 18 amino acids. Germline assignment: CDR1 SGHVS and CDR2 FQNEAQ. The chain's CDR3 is CASSGPGQGPVQPNEQFF. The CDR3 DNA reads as TGTGCCAGCAGCGGACCGGGACAGGGACCGGTCCAGCCCAATGAGCAGTTCTTC.

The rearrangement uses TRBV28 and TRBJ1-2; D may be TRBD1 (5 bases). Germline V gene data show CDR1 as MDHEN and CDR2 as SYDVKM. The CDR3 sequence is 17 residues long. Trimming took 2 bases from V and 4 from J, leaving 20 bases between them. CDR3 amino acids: CASSLVPDGGLGYGYTF. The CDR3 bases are TGTGCCAGCAGTTTAGTGCCGGACGGGGGACTTGGCTATGGCTACACCTTC.

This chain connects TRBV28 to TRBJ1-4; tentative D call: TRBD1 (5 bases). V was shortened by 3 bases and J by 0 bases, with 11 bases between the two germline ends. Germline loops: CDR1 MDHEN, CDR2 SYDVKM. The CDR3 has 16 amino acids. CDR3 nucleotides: TGTGCCAGCAGTTTGGGACGGGGGGCAACTAATGAAAAACTGTTTTTT. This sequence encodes CASSLGRGATNEKLFF.

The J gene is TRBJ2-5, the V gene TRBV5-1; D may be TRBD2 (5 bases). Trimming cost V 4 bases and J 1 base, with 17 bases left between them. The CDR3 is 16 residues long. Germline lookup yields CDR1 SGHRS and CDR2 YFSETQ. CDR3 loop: CASSPLDRDLQETQYF. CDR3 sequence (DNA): TGCGCCAGCAGCCCGTTGGACCGGGATCTCCAAGAGACCCAGTACTTC.

The CDR3 spells CASSLGYRVTYNEQFF. The CDR3 DNA reads TGTGCCAGCAGCCTAGGGTACAGGGTCACCTACAATGAGCAGTTCTTC. The V call is TRBV27, the J call TRBJ2-1, with a weak D call TRBD1 (6 bases). The germline gives CDR1 MNHEY, CDR2 SMNVEV (reference sequence). Trimming shortened V by 6 bases and J by 2 bases, and 17 bases separated the two germline ends. This CDR3 comprises 16 residues.

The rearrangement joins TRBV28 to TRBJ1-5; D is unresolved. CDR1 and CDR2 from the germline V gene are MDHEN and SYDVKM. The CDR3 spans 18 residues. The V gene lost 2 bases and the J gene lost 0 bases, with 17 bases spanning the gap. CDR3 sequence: CASSLSQAGSDSNQPQHF. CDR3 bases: TGTGCCAGCAGTTTAAGCCAAGCCGGGTCGGATAGCAATCAGCCCCAGCATTTT.

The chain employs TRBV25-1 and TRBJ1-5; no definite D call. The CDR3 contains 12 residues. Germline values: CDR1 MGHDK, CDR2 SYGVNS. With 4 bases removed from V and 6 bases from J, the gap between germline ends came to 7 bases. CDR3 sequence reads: CASSGEGQPQHF. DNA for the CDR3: TGTGCCAGCAGTGGGGAAGGTCAGCCCCAGCATTTT.

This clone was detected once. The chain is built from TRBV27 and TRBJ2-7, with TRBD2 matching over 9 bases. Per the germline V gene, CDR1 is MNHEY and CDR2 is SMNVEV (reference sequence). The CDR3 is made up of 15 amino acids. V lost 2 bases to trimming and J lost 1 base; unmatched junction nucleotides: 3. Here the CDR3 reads CASSLASGTSYEQYF. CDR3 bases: TGTGCCAGCAGTTTAGCTAGCGGGACGTCCTACGAGCAGTACTTC.

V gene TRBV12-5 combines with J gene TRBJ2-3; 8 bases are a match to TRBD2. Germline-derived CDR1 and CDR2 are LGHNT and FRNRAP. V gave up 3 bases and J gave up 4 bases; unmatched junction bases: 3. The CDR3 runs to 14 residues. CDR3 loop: CASGLAGVADTQYF. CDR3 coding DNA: TGTGCTAGTGGTTTAGCGGGAGTAGCAGATACGCAGTATTTT.

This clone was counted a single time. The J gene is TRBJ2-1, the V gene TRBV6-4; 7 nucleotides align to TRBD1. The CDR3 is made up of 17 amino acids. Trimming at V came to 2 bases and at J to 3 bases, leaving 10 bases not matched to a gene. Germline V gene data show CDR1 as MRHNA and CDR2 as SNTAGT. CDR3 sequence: CASSDPLGQKYYNEQFF. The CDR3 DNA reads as TGTGCCAGCAGTGACCCGCTGGGACAGAAATACTACAATGAGCAGTTCTTC.

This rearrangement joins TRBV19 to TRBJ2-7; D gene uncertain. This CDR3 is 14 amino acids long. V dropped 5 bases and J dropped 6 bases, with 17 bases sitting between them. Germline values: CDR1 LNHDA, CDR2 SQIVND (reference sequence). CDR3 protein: CASSEHPWSGEQYF. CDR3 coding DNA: TGTGCCAGTAGTGAACACCCCTGGTCGGGCGAGCAGTACTTC.

CDR3 coding DNA: TGTGCCAGCAGTGTAGGGAGTCCCTACAATGAGCAGTTCTTC. It is translated as CASSVGSPYNEQFF. The chain uses TRBV25-1 and TRBJ2-1, with D perhaps matching TRBD2 (5 bases). Germline CDR1 reads MGHDK; CDR2 reads SYGVNS. CDR3 length: 14 amino acids. Trimming removed 4 bases from V and 2 bases from J, with 9 bases in between.

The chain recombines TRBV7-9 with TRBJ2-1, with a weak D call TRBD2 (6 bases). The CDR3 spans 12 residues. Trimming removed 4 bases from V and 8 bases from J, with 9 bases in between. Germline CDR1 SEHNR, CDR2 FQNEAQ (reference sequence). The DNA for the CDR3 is TGTGCCAGCAGCTCGACTAGGGATGAGCAGTTCTTC. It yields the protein CASSSTRDEQFF. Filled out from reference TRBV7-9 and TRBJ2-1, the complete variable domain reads DTGVSQNPRHKITKRGQNVTFRCDPISEHNRLYWYRQTLGQGPEFLTYFQNEAQLEKSRLLSDRFSAERPKGSFSTLEIQRTEQGDSAMYLCASSSTRDEQFFGPGTRLTVL.

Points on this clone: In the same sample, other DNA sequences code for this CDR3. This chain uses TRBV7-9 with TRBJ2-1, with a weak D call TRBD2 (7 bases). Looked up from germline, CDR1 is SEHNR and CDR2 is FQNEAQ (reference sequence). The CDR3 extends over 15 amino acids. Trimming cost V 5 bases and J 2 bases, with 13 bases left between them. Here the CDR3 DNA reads TGTGCCAGCAGCCTGGGGAGGGGGACCTACAATGAGCAGTTCTTC. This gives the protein CASSLGRGTYNEQFF.

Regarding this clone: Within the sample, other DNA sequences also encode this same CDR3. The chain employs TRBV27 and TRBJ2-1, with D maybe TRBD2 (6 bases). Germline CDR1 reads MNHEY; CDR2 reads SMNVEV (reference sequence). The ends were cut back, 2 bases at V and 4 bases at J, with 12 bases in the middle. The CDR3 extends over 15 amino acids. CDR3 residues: CASSLGAGTYNEQFF. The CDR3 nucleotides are TGTGCCAGCAGTTTAGGGGCGGGAACTTACAATGAGCAGTTCTTC.

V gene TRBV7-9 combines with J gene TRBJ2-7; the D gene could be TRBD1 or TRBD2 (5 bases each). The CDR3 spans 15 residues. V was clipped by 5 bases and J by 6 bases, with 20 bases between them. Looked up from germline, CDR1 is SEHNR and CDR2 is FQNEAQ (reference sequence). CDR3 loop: CASSPPGASTSEQYF. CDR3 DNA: TGTGCCAGCAGCCCCCCCGGGGCTAGCACATCCGAGCAGTACTTC. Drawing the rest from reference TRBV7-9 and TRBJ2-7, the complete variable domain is DTGVSQNPRHKITKRGQNVTFRCDPISEHNRLYWYRQTLGQGPEFLTYFQNEAQLEKSRLLSDRFSAERPKGSFSTLEIQRTEQGDSAMYLCASSPPGASTSEQYFGPGTRLTVT.

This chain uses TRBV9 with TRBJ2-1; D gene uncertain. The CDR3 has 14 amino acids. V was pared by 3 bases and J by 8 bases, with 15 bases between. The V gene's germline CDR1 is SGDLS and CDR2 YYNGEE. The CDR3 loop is CASSDGNTWDEQFF. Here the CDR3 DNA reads TGTGCCAGCAGCGACGGTAATACGTGGGATGAGCAGTTCTTC.